This T cell receptor (beta chain) originates from a study of early T cells in non-severe SARS-CoV-2 infection. Study-wide background: Chains were not paired, and sequencing was done on bulk RNA from unsorted whole blood.

The trim removed 6 bases at V and 4 bases at J, leaving 11 bases unmatched. CDR3 length: 15 residues. Per the germline V gene, CDR1 is MNHEY and CDR2 is SVGEGT. Findings and limits, study-wide: Matching with VDJdb favored anti-spike CD8 responses (missing private and CD4 specificities).

Unique molecular identifiers were attached to individual cDNA molecules. A single record per CDR3 protein comes from TCRdb applying MiXCR to the 5' RACE reads. The sample lists tens of thousands of distinct CDR3 sequences; 4% to 5.5% were seen once. This clonotype was seen more than once but under ten times. Its antigen remains unknown. The sequence was obtained from an adult who was a healthcare worker with PCR-confirmed SARS-CoV-2 infection or an uninfected control (not recorded which). The sequenced sample was whole blood. V usage is TRBV6-2 or TRBV6-3 and J usage is TRBJ1-1; TRBD1 agrees at 7 bases. CDR3 region: CASSLKPAGGTEAFF. CDR3 coding DNA: TGTGCCAGCAGCCTAAAACCCGCAGGGGGCACTGAAGCTTTCTTT.